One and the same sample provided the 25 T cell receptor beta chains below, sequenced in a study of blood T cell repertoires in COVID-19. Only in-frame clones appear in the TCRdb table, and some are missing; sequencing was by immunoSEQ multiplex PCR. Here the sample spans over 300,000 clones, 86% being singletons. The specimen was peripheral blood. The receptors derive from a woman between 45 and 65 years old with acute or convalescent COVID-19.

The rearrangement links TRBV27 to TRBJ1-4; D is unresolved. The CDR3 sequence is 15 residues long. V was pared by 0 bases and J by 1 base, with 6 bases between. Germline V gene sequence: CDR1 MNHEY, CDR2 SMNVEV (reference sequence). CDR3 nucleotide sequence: TGTGCCAGCAGTTTATCGCGGCTAACTAATGAAAAACTGTTTTTT. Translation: CASSLSRLTNEKLFF. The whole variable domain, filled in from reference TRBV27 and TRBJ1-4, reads EAQVTQNPRYLITVTGKKLTVTCSQNMNHEYMSWYRQDPGLGLRQIYYSMNVEVTDKGDVPEGYKVSRKEKRNFPLILESPSPNQTSLYFCASSLSRLTNEKLFFGSGTQLSVL.

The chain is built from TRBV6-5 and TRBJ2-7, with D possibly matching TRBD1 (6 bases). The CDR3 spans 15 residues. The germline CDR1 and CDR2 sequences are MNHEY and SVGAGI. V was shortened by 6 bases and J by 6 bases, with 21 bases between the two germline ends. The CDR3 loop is CASRPPGTRTGEQYF. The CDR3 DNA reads TGTGCCAGCAGACCACCCGGGACAAGGACGGGCGAGCAGTACTTC.

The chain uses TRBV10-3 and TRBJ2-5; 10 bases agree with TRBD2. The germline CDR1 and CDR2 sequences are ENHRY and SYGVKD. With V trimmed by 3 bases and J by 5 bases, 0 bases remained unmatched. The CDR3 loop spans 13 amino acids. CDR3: CAISELAGETQYF. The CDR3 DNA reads TGTGCCATCAGTGAACTAGCGGGGGAGACCCAGTACTTC.

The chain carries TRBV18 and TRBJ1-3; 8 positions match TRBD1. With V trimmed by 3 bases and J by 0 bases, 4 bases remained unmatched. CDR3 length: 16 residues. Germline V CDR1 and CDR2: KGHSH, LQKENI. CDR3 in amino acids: CASSPRTGGSGNTIYF. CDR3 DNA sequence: TGTGCCAGCTCACCTCGAACAGGGGGCTCTGGAAACACCATATATTTT.

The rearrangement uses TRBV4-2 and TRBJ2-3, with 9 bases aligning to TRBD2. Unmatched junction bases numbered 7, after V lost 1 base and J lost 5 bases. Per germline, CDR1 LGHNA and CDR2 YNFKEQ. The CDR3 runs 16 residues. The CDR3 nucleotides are TGTGCCAGCAGCCAAGGGATAGCGGGAGTAAGAGATACGCAGTATTTT. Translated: CASSQGIAGVRDTQYF.

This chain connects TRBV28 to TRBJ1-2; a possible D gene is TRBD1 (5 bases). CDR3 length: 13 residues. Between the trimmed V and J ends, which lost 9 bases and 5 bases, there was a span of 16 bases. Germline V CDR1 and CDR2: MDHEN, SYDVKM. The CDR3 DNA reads TGTGCCAGTGAGCAGGGTGCAGGTTATGGCTACACCTTC. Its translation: CASEQGAGYGYTF.

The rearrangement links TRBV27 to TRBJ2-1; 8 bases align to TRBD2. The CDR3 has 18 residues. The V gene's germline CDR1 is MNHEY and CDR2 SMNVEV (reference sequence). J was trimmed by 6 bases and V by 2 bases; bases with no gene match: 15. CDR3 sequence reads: CASSLTYRLAGLGNEQFF. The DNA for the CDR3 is TGTGCCAGCAGTTTAACCTACCGGCTAGCGGGTCTTGGCAATGAGCAGTTCTTC.

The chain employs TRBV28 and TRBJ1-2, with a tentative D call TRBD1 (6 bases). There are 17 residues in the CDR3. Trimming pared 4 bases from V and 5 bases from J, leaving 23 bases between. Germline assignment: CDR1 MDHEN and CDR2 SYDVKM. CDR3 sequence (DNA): TGTGCCAGCAGTTCGGAGGACAGTATTGGGGGTTTATATGGCTACACCTTC. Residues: CASSSEDSIGGLYGYTF.

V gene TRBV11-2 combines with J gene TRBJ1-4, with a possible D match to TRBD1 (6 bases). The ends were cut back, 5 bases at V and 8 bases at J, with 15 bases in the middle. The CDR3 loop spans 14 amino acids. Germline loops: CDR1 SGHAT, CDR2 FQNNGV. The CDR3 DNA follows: TGTGCCAGCAGCATTCGACAGGTCGGCGAAAAACTGTTTTTT. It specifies CASSIRQVGEKLFF.

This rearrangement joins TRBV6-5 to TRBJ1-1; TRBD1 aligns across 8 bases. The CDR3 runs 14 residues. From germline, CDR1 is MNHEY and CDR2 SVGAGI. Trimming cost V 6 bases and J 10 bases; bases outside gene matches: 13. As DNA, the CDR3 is TGTGCCAGCAGCCCACTCCCGGACAGGGATGGAGCTTTCTTT. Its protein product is CASSPLPDRDGAFF.

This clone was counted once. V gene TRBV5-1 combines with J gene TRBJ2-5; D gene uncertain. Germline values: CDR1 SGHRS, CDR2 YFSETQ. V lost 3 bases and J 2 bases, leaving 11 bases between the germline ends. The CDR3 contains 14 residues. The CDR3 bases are TGCGCCAGCAGCTCGATGGGCGTACAAGAGACCCAGTACTTC. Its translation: CASSSMGVQETQYF.

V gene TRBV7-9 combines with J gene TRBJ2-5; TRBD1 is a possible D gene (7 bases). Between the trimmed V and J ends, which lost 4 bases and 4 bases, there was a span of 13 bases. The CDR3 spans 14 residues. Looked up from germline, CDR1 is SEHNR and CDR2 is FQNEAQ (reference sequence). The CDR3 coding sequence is TGTGCCAGCAGCTCAACCAGGGGGGTAGAGACCCAGTACTTC. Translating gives CASSSTRGVETQYF.

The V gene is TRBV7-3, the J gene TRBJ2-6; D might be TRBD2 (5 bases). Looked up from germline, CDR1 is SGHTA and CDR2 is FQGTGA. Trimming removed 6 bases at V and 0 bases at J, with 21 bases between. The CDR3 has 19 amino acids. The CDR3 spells CASRSISGNAVSGANVLTF. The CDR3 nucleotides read TGTGCCAGCAGATCGATCAGCGGAAACGCCGTCTCTGGGGCCAACGTCCTGACTTTC.

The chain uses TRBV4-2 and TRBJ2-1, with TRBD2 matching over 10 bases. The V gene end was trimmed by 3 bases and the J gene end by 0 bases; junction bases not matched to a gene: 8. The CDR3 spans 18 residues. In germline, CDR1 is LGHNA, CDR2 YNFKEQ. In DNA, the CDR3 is TGTGCCAGCAGCCAGGGACTAGCGTCCGATAGCTCCTACAATGAGCAGTTCTTC. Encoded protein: CASSQGLASDSSYNEQFF.

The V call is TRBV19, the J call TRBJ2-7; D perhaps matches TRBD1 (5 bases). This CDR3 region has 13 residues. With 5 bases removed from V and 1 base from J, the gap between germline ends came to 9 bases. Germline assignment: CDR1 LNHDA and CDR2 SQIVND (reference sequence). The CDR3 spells CASSLTGSYEQYF. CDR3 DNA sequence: TGTGCCAGTAGTCTTACAGGATCCTACGAGCAGTACTTC.

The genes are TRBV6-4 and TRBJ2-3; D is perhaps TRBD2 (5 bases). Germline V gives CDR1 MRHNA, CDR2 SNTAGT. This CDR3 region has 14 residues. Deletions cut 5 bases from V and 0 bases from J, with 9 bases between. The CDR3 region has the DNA TGTGCCAGCAGTAGCGGACCTAGCACAGATACGCAGTATTTT. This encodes CASSSGPSTDTQYF.

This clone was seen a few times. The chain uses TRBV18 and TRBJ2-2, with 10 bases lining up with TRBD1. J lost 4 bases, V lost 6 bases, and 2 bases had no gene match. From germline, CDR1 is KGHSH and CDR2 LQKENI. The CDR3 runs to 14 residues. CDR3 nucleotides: TGTGCCAGCTCGGGACAGGGGAGCACCGGGGAGCTGTTTTTT. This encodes CASSGQGSTGELFF.

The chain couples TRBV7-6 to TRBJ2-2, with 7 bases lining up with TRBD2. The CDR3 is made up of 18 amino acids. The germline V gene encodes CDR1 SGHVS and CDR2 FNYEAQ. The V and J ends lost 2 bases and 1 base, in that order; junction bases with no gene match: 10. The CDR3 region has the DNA TGTGCCAGCAGCTTATCTTCTCCGAGCGGGAAGAACACCGGGGAGCTGTTTTTT. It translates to CASSLSSPSGKNTGELFF.

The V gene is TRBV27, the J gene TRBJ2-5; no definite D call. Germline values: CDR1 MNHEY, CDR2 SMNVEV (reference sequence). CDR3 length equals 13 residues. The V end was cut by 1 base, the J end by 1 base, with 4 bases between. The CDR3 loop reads CASSLWPQETQYF. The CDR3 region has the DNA TGTGCCAGCAGTTTATGGCCCCAAGAGACCCAGTACTTC.

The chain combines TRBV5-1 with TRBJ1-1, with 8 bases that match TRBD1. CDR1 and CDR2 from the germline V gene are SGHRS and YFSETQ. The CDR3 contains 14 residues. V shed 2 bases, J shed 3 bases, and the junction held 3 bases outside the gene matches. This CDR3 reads CASSFQGADTEAFF. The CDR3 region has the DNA TGCGCCAGCAGCTTTCAGGGGGCTGACACTGAAGCTTTCTTT. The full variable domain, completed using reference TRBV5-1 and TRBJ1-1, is KAGVTQTPRYLIKTRGQQVTLSCSPISGHRSVSWYQQTPGQGLQFLFEYFSETQRNKGNFPGRFSGRQFSNSRSEMNVSTLELGDSALYLCASSFQGADTEAFFGQGTRLTVV.

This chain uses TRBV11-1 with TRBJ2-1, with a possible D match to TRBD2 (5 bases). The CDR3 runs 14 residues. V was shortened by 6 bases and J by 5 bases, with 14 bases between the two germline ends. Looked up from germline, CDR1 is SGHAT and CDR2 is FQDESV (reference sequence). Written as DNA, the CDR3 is TGTGCCAGCAGTTTCGCGTCGGGAAACAATGAGCAGTTCTTC. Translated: CASSFASGNNEQFF.

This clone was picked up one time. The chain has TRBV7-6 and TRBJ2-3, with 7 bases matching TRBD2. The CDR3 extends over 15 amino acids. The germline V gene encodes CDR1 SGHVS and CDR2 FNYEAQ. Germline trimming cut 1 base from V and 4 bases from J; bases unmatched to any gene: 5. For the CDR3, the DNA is TGTGCCAGCAGCTTAGGCGCGGGAGTCCCAGATACGCAGTATTTT. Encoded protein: CASSLGAGVPDTQYF.

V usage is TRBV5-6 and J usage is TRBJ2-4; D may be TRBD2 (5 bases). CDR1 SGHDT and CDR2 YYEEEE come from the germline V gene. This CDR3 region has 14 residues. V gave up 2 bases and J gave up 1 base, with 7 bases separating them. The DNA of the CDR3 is TGTGCCAGCAGCTTCGCGGGTGCCAAAAACATTCAGTACTTC. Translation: CASSFAGAKNIQYF.

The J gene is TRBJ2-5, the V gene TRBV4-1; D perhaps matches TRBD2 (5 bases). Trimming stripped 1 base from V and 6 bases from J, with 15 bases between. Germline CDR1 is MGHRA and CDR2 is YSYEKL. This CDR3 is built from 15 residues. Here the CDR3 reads CASSQVGRVGKTQYF. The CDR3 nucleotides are TGCGCCAGCAGCCAAGTAGGTAGGGTCGGGAAGACCCAGTACTTC.

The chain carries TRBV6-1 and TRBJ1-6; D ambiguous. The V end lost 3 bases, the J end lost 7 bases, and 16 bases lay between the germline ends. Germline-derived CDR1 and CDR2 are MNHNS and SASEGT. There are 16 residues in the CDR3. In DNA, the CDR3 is TGTGCCAGCAGTGATGTGCGGGGAGGCTCCAATTCACCCCTCCACTTT. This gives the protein CASSDVRGGSNSPLHF.